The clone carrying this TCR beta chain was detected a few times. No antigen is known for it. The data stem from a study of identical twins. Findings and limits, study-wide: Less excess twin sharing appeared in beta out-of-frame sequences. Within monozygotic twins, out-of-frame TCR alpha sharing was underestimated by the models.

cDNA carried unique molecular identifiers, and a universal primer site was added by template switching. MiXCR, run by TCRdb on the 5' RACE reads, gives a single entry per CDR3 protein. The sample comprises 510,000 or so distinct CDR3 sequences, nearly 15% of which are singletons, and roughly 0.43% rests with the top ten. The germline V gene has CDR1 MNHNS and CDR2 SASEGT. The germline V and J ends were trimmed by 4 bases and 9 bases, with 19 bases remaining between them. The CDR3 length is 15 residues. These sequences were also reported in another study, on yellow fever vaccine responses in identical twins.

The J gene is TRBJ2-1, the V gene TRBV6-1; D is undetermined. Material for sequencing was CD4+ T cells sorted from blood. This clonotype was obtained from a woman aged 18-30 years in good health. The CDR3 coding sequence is TGTGCCAGCAGTGGGGAAGGTGGGGTTCCCGGTGAGCAGTTCTTC. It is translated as CASSGEGGVPGEQFF.